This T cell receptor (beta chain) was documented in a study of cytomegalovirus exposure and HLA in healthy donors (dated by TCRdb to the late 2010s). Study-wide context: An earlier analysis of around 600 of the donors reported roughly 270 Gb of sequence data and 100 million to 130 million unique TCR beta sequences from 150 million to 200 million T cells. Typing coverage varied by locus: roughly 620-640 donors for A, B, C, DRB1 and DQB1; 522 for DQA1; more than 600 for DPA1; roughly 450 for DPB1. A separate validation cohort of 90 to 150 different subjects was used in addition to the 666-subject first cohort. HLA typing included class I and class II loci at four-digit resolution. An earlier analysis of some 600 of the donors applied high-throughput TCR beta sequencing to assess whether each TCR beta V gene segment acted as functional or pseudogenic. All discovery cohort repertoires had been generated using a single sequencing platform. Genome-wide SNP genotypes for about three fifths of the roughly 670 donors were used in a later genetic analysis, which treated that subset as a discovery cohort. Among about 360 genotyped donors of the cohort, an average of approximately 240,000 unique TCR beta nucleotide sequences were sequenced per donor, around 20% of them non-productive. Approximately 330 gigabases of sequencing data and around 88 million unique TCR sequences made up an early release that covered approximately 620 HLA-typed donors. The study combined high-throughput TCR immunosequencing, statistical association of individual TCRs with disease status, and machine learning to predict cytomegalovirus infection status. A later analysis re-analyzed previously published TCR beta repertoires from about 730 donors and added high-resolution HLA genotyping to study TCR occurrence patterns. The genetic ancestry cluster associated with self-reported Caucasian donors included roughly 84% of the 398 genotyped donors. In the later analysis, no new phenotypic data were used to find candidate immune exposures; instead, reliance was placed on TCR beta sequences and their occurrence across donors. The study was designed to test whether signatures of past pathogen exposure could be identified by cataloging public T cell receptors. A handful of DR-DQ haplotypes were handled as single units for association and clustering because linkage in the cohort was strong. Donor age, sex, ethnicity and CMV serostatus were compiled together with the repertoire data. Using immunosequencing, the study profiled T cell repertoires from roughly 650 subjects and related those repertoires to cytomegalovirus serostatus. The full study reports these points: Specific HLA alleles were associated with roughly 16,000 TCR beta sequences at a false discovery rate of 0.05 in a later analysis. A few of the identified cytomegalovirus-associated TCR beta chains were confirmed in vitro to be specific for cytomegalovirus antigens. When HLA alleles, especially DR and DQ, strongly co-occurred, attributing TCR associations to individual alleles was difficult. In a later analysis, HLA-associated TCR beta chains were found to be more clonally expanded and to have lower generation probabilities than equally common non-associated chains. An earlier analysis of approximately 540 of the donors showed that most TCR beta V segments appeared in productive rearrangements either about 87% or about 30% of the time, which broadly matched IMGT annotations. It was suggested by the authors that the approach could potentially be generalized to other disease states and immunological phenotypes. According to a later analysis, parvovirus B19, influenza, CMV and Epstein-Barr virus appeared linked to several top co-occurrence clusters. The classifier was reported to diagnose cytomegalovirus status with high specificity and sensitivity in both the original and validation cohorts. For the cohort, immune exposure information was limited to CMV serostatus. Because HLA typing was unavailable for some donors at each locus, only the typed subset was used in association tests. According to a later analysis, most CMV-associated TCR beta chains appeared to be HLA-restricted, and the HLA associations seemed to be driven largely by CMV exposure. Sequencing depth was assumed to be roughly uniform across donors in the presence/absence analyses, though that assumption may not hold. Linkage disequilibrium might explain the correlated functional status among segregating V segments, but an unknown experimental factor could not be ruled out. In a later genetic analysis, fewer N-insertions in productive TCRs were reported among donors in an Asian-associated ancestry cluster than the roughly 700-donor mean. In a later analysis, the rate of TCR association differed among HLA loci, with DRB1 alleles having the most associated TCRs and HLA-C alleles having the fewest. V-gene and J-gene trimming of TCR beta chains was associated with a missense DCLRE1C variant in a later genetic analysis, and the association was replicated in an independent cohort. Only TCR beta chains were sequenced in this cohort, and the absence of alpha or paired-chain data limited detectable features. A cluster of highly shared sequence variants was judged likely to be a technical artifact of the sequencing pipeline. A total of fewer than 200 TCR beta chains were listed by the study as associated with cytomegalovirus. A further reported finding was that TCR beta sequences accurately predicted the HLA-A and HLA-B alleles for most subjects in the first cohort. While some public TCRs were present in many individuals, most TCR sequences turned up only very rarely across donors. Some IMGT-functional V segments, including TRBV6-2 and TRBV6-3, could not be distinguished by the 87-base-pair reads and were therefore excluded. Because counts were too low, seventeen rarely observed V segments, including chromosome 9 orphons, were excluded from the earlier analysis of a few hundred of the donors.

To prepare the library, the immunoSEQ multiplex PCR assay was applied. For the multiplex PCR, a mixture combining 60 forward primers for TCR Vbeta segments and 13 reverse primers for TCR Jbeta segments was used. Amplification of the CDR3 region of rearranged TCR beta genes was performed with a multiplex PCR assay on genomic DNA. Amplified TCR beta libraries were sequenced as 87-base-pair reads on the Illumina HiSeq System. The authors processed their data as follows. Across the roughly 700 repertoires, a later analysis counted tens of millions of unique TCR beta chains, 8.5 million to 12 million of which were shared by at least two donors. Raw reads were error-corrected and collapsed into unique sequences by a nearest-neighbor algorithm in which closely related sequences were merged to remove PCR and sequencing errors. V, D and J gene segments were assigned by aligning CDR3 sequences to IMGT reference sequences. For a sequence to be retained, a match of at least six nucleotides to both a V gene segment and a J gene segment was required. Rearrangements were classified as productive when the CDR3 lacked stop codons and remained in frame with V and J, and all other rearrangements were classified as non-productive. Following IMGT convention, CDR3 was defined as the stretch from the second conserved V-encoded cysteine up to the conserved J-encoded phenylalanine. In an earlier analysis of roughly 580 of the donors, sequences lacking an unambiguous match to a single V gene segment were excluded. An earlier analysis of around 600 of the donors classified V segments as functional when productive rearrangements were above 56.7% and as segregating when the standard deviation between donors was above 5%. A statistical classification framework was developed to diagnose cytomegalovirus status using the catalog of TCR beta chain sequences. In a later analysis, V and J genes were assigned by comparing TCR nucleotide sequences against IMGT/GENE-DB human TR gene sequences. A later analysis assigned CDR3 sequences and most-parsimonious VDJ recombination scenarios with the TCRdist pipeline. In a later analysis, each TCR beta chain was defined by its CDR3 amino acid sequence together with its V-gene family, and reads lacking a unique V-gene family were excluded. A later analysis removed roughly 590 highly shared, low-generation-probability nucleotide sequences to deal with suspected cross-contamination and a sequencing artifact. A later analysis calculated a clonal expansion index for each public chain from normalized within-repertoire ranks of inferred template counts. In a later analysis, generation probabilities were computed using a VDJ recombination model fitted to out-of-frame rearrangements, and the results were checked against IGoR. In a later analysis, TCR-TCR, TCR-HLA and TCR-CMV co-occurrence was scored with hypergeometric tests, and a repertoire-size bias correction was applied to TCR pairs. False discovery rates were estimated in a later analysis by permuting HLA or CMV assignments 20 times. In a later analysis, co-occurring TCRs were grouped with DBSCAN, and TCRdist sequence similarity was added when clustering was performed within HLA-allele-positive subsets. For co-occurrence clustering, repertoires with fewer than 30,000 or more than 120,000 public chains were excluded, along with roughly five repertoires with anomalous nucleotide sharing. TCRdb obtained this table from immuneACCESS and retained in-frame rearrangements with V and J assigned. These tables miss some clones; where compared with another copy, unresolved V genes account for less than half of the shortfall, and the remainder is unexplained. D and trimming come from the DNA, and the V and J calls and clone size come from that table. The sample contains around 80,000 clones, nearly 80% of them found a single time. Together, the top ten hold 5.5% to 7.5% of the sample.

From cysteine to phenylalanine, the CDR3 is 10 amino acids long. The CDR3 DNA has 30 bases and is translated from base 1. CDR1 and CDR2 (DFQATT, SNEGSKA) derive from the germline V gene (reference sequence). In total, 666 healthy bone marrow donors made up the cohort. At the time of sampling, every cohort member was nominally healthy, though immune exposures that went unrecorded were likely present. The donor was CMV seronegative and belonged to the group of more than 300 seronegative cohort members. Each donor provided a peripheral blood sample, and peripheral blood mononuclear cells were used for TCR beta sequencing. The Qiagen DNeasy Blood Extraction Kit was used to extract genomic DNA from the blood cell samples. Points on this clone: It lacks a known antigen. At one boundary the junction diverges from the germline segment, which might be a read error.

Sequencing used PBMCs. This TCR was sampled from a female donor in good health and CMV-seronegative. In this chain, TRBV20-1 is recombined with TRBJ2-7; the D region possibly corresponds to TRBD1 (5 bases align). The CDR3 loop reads CSARDMDTHF. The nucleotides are TGCAGTGCTAGAGACATGGACACACACTTC.